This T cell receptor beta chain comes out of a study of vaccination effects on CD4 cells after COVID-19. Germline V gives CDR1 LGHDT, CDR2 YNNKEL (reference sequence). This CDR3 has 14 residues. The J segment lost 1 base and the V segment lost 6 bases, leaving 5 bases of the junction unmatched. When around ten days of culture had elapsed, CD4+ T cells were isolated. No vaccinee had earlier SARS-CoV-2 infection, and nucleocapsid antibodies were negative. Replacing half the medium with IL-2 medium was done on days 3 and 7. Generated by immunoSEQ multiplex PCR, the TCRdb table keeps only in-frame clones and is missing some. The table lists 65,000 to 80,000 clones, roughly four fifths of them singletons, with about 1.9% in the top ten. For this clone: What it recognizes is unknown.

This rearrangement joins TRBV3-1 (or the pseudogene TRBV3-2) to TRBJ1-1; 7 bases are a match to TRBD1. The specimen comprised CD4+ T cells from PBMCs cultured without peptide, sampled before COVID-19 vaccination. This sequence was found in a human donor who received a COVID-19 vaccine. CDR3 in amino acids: CASRQGPANTEAFF. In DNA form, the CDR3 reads TGTGCCAGCAGACAGGGGCCGGCGAACACTGAAGCTTTCTTT.